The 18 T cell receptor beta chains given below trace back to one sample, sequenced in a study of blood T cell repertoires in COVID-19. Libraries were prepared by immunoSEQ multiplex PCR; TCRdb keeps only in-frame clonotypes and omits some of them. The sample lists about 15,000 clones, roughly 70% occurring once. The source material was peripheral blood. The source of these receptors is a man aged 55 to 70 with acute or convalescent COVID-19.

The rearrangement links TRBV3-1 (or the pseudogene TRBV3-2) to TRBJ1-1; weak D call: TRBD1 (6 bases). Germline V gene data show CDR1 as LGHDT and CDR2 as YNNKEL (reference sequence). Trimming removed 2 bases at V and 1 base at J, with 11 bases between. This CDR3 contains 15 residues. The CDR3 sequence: CASSQWQGPNTEAFF. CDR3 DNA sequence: TGTGCCAGCAGCCAATGGCAGGGGCCGAACACTGAAGCTTTCTTT.

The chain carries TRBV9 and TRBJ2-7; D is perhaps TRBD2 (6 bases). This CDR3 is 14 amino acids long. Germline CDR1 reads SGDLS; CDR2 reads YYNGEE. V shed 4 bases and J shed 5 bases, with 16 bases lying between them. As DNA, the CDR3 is TGTGCCAGCAGCCCCGGCGGAGGGGAGCACGAGCAGTACTTC. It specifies CASSPGGGEHEQYF.

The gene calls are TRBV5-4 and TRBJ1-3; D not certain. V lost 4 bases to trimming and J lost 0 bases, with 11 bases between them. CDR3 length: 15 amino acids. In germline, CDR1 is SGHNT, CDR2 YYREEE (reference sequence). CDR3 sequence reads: CASSPAGSSGNTIYF. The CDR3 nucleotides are TGTGCCAGCAGCCCAGCAGGCTCCTCTGGAAACACCATATATTTT. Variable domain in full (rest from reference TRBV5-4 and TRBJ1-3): ETGVTQSPTHLIKTRGQQVTLRCSSQSGHNTVSWYQQALGQGPQFIFQYYREEENGRGNFPPRFSGLQFPNYSSELNVNALELDDSALYLCASSPAGSSGNTIYFGEGSWLTVV.

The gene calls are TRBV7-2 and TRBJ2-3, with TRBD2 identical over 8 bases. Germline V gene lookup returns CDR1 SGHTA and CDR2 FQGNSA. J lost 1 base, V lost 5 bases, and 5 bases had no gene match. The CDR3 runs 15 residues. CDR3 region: CASSPGLVGTDTQYF. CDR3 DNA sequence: TGTGCCAGCAGCCCGGGACTAGTTGGCACAGATACGCAGTATTTT.

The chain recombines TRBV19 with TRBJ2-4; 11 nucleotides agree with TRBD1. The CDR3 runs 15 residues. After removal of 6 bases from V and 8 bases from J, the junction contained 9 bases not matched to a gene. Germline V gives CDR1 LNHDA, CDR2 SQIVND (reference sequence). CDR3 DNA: TGTGCCAGTAGAAATCCGGGACAGGGGGTTTACATTCAGTACTTC. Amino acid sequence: CASRNPGQGVYIQYF.

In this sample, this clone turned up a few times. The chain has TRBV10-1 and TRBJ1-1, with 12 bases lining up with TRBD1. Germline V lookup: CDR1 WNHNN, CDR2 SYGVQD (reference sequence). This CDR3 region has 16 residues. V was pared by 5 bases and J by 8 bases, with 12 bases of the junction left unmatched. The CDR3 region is CASSSIPGQGASEAFF. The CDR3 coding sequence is TGCGCCAGCAGTTCGATCCCGGGACAGGGGGCATCGGAAGCTTTCTTT.

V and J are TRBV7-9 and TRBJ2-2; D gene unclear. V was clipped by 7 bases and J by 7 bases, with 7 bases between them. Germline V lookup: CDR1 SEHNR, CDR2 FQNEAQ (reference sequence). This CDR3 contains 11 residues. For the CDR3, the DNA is TGTGCCAGCACCCGAGTCGGGGAGCTGTTTTTT. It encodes CASTRVGELFF.

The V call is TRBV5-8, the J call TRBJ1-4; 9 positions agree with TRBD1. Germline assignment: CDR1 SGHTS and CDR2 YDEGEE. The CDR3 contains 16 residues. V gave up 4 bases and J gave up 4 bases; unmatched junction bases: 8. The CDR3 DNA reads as TGTGCCAGCAGCCCGTGGGGACAGGGCGGTAATGAAAAACTGTTTTTT. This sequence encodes CASSPWGQGGNEKLFF.

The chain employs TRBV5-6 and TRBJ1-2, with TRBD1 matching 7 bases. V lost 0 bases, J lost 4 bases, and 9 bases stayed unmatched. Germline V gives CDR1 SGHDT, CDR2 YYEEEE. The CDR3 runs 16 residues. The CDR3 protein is CASSLEPGQSVYGYTF. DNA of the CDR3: TGTGCCAGCAGCTTGGAGCCGGGACAGTCGGTCTATGGCTACACCTTC.

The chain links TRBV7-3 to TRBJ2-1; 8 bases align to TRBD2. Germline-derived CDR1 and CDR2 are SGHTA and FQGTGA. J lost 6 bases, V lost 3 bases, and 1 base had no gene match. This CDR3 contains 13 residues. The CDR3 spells CASSFGGANEQFF. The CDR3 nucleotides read TGTGCCAGCAGCTTCGGGGGGGCCAATGAGCAGTTCTTC. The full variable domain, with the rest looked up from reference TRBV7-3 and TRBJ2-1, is GAGVSQTPSNKVTEKGKYVELRCDPISGHTALYWYRQSLGQGPEFLIYFQGTGAADDSGLPNDRFFAVRPEGSVSTLKIQRTERGDSAVYLCASSFGGANEQFFGPGTRLTVL.

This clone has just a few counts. DNA for the CDR3: TGTGCCAGCAGTCTCACAGGGGGCTATGGCTACACCTTC. Translating it yields CASSLTGGYGYTF. This sequence joins TRBV12-3 or TRBV12-4 and TRBJ1-2, with 8 positions matching TRBD1. This CDR3 is built from 13 residues. The V and J ends lost 5 bases and 4 bases, in that order; junction bases with no gene match: 3.

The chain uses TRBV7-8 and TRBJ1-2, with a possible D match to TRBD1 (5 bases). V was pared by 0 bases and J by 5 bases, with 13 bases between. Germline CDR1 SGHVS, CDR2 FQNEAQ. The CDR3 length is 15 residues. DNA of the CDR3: TGTGCCAGCAGCTTAGCGCTCCAGGGCGAATATGGCTACACCTTC. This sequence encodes CASSLALQGEYGYTF.

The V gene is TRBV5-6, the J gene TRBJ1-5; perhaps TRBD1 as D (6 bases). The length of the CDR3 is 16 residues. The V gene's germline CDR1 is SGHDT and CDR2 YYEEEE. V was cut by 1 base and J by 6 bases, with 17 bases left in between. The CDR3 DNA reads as TGTGCCAGCAGCTTGTTCAGGGGAGAAGGGGGTCAGCCCCAGCATTTT. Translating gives CASSLFRGEGGQPQHF.

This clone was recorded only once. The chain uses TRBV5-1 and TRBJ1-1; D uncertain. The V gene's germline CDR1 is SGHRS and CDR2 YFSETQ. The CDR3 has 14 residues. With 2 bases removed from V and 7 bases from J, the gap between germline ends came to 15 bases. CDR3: CASSFRRGVDEAFF. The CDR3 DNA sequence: TGCGCCAGCAGCTTTAGACGCGGGGTGGATGAAGCTTTCTTT.

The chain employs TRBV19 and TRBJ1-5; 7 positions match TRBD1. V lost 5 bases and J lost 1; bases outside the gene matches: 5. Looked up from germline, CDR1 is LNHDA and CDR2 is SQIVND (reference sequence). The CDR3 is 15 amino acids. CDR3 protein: CASSSVGQSNQPQHF. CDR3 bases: TGTGCCAGTAGTTCAGTGGGACAGAGCAATCAGCCCCAGCATTTT.

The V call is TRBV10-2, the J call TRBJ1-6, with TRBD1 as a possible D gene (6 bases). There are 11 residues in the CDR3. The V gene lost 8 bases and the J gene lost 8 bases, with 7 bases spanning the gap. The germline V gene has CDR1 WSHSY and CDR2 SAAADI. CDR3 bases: TGCGCCAGCCGACAGGATTCACCCCTCCACTTT. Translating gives CASRQDSPLHF.

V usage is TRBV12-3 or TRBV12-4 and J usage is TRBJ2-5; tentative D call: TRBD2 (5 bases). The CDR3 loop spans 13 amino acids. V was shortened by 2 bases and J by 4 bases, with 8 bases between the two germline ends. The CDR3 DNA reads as TGTGCCAGCAGTTTACTAGCCCGAGAGACCCAGTACTTC. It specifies CASSLLARETQYF.

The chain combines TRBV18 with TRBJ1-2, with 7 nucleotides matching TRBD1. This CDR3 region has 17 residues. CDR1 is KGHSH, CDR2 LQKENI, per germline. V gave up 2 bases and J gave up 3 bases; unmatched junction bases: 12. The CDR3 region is CASSPKRQGGADYGYTF. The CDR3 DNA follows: TGTGCCAGCTCACCAAAACGACAAGGGGGCGCAGACTATGGCTACACCTTC.